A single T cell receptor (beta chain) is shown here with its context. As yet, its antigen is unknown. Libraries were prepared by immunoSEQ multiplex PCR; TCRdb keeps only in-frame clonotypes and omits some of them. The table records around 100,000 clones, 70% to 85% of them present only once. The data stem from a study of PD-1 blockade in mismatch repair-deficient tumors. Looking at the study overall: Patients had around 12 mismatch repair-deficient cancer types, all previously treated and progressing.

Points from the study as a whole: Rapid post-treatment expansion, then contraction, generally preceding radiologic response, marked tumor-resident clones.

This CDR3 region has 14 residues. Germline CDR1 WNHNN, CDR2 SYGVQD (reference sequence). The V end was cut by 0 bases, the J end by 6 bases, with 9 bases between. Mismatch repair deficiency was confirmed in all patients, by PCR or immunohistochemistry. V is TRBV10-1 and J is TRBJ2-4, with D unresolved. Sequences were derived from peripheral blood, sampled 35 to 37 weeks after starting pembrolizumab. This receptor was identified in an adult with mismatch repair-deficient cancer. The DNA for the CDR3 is TGCGCCAGCAGTGAGTCGGTGGGCGGAAACATTCAGTACTTC. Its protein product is CASSESVGGNIQYF.